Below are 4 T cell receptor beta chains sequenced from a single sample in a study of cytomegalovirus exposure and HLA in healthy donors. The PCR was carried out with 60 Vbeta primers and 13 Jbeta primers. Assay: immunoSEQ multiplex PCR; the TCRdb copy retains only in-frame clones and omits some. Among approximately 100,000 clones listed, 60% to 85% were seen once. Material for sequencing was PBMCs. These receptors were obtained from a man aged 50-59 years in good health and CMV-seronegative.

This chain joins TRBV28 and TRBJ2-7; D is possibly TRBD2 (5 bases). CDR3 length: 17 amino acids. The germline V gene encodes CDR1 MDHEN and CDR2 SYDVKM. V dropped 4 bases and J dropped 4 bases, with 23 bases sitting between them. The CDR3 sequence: CASSSPYTGSGVYEQYF. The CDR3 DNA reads TGTGCCAGCAGTTCCCCCTACACGGGGTCCGGGGTTTACGAGCAGTACTTC.

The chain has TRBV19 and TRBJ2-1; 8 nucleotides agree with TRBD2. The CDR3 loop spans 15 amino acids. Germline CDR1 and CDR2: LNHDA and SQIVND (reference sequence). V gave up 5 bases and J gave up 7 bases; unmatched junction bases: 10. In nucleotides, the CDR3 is TGTGCCAGTAGTGTGGGACTAGAAAGGAGGAATGAGCAGTTCTTC. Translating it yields CASSVGLERRNEQFF.

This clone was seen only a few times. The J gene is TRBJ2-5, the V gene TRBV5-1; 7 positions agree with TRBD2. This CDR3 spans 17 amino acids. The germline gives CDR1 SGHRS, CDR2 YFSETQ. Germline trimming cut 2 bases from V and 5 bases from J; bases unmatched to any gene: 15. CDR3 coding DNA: TGCGCCAGCAGCTTCCTTGGAGGGTATCAGGGAGGGGAGACCCAGTACTTC. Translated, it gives CASSFLGGYQGGETQYF. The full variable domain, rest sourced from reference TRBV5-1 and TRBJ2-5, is KAGVTQTPRYLIKTRGQQVTLSCSPISGHRSVSWYQQTPGQGLQFLFEYFSETQRNKGNFPGRFSGRQFSNSRSEMNVSTLELGDSALYLCASSFLGGYQGGETQYFGPGTRLLVL.

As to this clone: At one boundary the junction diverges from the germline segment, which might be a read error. DNA of the CDR3: TGTGCTAGCAGCTTTGGGACAAACACCGGGGAGCTGTTTTTT. Protein: CASSFGTNTGELFF. V is TRBV7-7 and J is TRBJ2-2, with TRBD1 as a possible D gene (6 bases). Germline CDR1 is SSHAT and CDR2 is FNYEAQ (reference sequence). The CDR3 is 14 amino acids.